This is a list of T cell receptor beta chains from one sample in a study of OX40 agonist ivuxolimab in advanced cancers. Produced via immunoSEQ multiplex PCR; TCRdb's table is partial and in-frame only. Here the sample spans more than 90,000 clones, about 79% being singletons. Sequences were derived from CD4+ or CD8+ T cells sorted from blood, sampled in a trial of the OX40 agonist ivuxolimab. The source of these receptors is an adult with an advanced solid tumor such as melanoma, head and neck, liver or kidney cancer. Both conserved end residues are part of each CDR3. The D gene is left open where the match is weak. Expanded clones are given a class, and other clones once, few, many or no size at all.

D: TRBD1; J: TRBJ1-5; size: .; V: TRBV6-6; DNA: TGTGCCAGCAGTTTGGGACAGGCTACCAGGGGGCATTTT; CDR3: CASSLGQATRGHF
D: TRBD1; J: TRBJ2-1; size: few; V: TRBV5-6; DNA: TGTGCCAGCAGCCCCGGGACAGGGAGGTCCTACAATGAGCAGTTCTTC; CDR3: CASSPGTGRSYNEQFF
D: .; J: TRBJ1-1; size: .; V: TRBV7-3; DNA: TGTGCCAGCAGCTCCTCGGACGGCTACGAGGCTTTCTTT; CDR3: CASSSSDGYEAFF
D: .; J: TRBJ2-7; size: .; V: TRBV6-1; DNA: TGTGCCAGCAGTGATTGGTCTATGGGACCAGTAGGGGAGCAGTACTTC; CDR3: CASSDWSMGPVGEQYF
D: TRBD2; J: TRBJ2-6; size: .; V: TRBV4-3; DNA: TGCGCCAGCAGCCATGCGCGGGGGAATATTTTTGGGGCCAACGTCCTGACTTTC; CDR3: CASSHARGNIFGANVLTF
D: .; J: TRBJ2-3; size: once; V: TRBV2; DNA: TGTGCCAGCAGGGCCCGGGCTAGCACGATGTCAGATACGCAGTATTTT; CDR3: CASRARASTMSDTQYF
D: .; J: TRBJ2-5; size: .; V: TRBV7-9; DNA: TGTGCCAGCAGCTGGGAAGCCCCAGAGACCCAGTACTTC; CDR3: CASSWEAPETQYF
D: TRBD1; J: TRBJ2-1; size: .; V: TRBV2; DNA: TGTGCCAGCACTCGACCGGGACAGCTTTACAATGAGCAGTTCTTC; CDR3: CASTRPGQLYNEQFF
D: TRBD1; J: TRBJ1-3; size: few; V: TRBV4-3; DNA: TGCGCCAGCAGCCAGGACAGACAGGGGGCCCGAAACACCATATATTTT; CDR3: CASSQDRQGARNTIYF
D: TRBD2; J: TRBJ2-1; size: .; V: TRBV7-3; DNA: TGTGCCAGCAGCAAAAGACTAGCGGGAGGGTCCAAGGATGAGCAGTTCTTC; CDR3: CASSKRLAGGSKDEQFF
D: TRBD1; J: TRBJ1-6; size: .; V: TRBV6-1; DNA: TGTGCCAGCAGTACCAGGGGGACAGAATCACCCCTCCACTTT; CDR3: CASSTRGTESPLHF
D: .; J: TRBJ1-3; size: once; V: TRBV18; DNA: TGTGCCAGCTCACCGGAAGGCTCTGGAAACACCATATATTTT; CDR3: CASSPEGSGNTIYF
D: .; J: TRBJ2-2; size: .; V: TRBV28; DNA: TGTGCCAGCAGCAGGGGTAAATCCGGGGAGCTGTTTTTT; CDR3: CASSRGKSGELFF
D: .; J: TRBJ2-3; size: .; V: TRBV19; DNA: TGTGCCAGTAGTGTACCAGGACTGGGCACAGATACGCAGTATTTT; CDR3: CASSVPGLGTDTQYF
D: TRBD1; J: TRBJ1-6; size: .; V: TRBV28; DNA: TGTGCCAGCGGAAACAGGGGCAATTCACCCCTCCACTTT; CDR3: CASGNRGNSPLHF
D: TRBD1; J: TRBJ1-2; size: .; V: TRBV20-1; DNA: TGCAGTGCTAGGGGGGACAGGGTCCAAACCTTC; CDR3: CSARGDRVQTF
D: .; J: TRBJ2-2; size: .; V: TRBV5-4; DNA: TGTGCCAGCAGCGGAGGGGGCGCCGGAGTCACCGGGGAGCTGTTTTTT; CDR3: CASSGGGAGVTGELFF
D: .; J: TRBJ2-1; size: .; V: TRBV11-2; DNA: TGTGCCAGCACACAATGGGGGGCGTCAAATGAGCAGTTCTTC; CDR3: CASTQWGASNEQFF
D: TRBD2; J: TRBJ2-7; size: .; V: TRBV18; DNA: TGTGCCAGCTCACCAATTAGCGGGGGTCTCTCCTACGAGCAGTACTTC; CDR3: CASSPISGGLSYEQYF
D: .; J: TRBJ2-1; size: .; V: TRBV15; DNA: TGTGCCACCAGCAATGGACCAGCGGTTAGGGCCGGGTCCTACAATGAGCAGTTCTTC; CDR3: CATSNGPAVRAGSYNEQFF
D: .; J: TRBJ1-1; size: .; V: TRBV19; DNA: TGTGCCAGTAGGGGGGGGCAGAGGAACACTGAAGCTTTCTTT; CDR3: CASRGGQRNTEAFF
D: .; J: TRBJ2-5; size: .; V: TRBV7-8; DNA: TGTGCCAGCAGCTTAGAGGGGGGGGCGTTTCGGGAGACCCAGTACTTC; CDR3: CASSLEGGAFRETQYF
D: .; J: TRBJ1-4; size: .; V: TRBV10-3; DNA: TGTGCCATCAGTGCCCGGGGCGAAGGTGAAAAACTGTTTTTT; CDR3: CAISARGEGEKLFF
D: .; J: TRBJ2-7; size: .; V: TRBV5-6; DNA: TGTGCCAGCAGCTCCTTCTACGAGCAGTACTTC; CDR3: CASSSFYEQYF
D: .; J: TRBJ2-7; size: .; V: TRBV4-2; DNA: TGTGCCAGCAGCCAAGGGGGTGGGGGGAGTCCCTACGAGCAGTACTTC; CDR3: CASSQGGGGSPYEQYF
D: .; J: TRBJ2-3; size: .; V: TRBV6-4; DNA: TGTGCCAGCAGTGACTGCGGTAGCACAGATACGCAGTATTTT; CDR3: CASSDCGSTDTQYF
D: TRBD2; J: TRBJ2-7; size: .; V: TRBV6-1; DNA: TGTGCCACTCGGGGGGGCCGTCCCCTGTACGAGCAGTACTTC; CDR3: CATRGGRPLYEQYF
D: .; J: TRBJ2-6; size: .; V: TRBV7-8; DNA: TGTGCCAGCTGGCCCGGGCAGGGGCGCCTCTCTGGGGCCAACGTCCTGACTTTC; CDR3: CASWPGQGRLSGANVLTF
D: TRBD2; J: TRBJ2-7; size: .; V: TRBV11-2; DNA: TGTGCCAGCAGCTTAGATGAGCGGGAGGGTAAGGTGGGGCGCTACGAGCAGTACTTC; CDR3: CASSLDEREGKVGRYEQYF
D: .; J: TRBJ2-1; size: once; V: TRBV7-3; DNA: TGTGCCAGGAGATTACAGATCTCCTACAATGAGCAGTTCTTC; CDR3: CARRLQISYNEQFF
D: .; J: TRBJ1-5; size: .; V: TRBV18; DNA: TGTGCCAGCTCACCACTACGGGAAGAGCCCCAGCATTTT; CDR3: CASSPLREEPQHF
D: TRBD1; J: TRBJ1-4; size: few; V: TRBV19; DNA: TGTGCCACTACTCCGGGGACAGTTAATGAAAAACTGTTTTTT; CDR3: CATTPGTVNEKLFF
D: .; J: TRBJ1-2; size: .; V: TRBV7-2; DNA: TGTGCCAGCAGCTTAAGTCCGTTCTATGGCTACACCTTC; CDR3: CASSLSPFYGYTF
D: TRBD1; J: TRBJ2-2; size: .; V: TRBV7-8; DNA: TGTGCCAGCAGCTTAGTGGCTAGAGGGGGCTTGAACACCGGGGAGCTGTTTTTT; CDR3: CASSLVARGGLNTGELFF
D: TRBD2; J: TRBJ2-3; size: .; V: TRBV15; DNA: TGTGCCACCAGCAGGGCGGGAGGCTCCCAGGATACGCAGTATTTT; CDR3: CATSRAGGSQDTQYF
D: .; J: TRBJ1-6; size: few; V: TRBV6-5; DNA: TGTGCCAGCACGAGTGGTCCAGGGAGCAATTCACCCCTCCACTTT; CDR3: CASTSGPGSNSPLHF
D: .; J: TRBJ1-1; size: once; V: TRBV18; DNA: TGTGCCAGCTCCGGCGGGCGGGACACTGAAGCTTTCTTT; CDR3: CASSGGRDTEAFF
D: .; J: TRBJ2-1; size: .; V: TRBV28; DNA: TGTGCCAGCAGTAGGTACCCGAACAATGAGCAGTTCTTC; CDR3: CASSRYPNNEQFF